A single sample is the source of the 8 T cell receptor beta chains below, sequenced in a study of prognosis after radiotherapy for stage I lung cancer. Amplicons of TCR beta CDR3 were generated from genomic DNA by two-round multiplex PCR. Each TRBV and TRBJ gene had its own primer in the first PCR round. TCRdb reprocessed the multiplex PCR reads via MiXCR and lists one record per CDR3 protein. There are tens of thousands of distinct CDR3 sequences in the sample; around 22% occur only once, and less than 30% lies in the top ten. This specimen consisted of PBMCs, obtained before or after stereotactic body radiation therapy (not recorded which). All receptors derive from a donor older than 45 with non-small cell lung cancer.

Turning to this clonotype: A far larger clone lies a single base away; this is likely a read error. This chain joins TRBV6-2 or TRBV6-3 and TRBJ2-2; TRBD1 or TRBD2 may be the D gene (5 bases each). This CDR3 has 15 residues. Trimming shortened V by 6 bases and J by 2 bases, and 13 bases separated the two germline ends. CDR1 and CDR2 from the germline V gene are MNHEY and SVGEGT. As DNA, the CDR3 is TGTGCCAGCAGCCATCGGGACGGAAACACCGGGGAGCTGTTTTTT. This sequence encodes CASSHRDGNTGELFF.

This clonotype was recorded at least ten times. The CDR3 sequence: CASTKGGGTAHTGELFF. CDR3 in DNA: TGTGCCAGCACCAAAGGGGGTGGGACAGCCCACACCGGGGAGCTGTTTTTT. This sequence joins TRBV9 and TRBJ2-2; 7 bases map to TRBD1. Trimming removed 6 bases from V and 3 bases from J; junction bases left unmatched: 14. CDR1 is SGDLS, CDR2 YYNGEE, per germline. The CDR3 extends over 17 amino acids.

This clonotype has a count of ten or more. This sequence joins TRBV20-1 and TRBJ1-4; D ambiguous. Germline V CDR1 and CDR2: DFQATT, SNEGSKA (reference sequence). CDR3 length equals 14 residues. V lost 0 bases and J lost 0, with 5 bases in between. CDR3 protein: CSARDTTTNEKLFF. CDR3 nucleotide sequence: TGCAGTGCTAGAGACACGACAACTAATGAAAAACTGTTTTTT.

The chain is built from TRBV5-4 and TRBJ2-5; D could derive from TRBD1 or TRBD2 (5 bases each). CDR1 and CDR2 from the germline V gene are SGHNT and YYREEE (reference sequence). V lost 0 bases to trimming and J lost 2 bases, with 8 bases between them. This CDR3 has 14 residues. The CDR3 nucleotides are TGTGCCAGCAGCTTGGCCGGGGCGCAAGAGACCCAGTACTTC. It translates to CASSLAGAQETQYF.

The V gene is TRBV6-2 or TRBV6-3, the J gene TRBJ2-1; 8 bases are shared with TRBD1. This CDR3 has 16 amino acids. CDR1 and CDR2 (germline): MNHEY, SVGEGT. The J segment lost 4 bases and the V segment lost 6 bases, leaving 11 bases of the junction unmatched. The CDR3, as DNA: TGTGCCAGCAGGGACACCCCAGGGGGCCTTTACAATGAGCAGTTCTTC. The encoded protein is CASRDTPGGLYNEQFF.

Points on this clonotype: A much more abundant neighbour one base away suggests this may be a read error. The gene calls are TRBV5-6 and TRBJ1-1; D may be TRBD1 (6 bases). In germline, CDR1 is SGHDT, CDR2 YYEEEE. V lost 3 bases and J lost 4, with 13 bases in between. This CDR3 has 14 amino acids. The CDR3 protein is CASSSGGGRTEAFF. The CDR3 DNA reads TGTGCCAGCAGCTCCGGTGGGGGGCGCACTGAAGCTTTCTTT.

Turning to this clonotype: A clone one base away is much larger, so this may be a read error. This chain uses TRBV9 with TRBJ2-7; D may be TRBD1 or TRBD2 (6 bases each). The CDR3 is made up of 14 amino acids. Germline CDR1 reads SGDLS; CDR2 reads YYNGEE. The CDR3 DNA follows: TGTACCAGCAGCGTGGGGGGCAGCACCTACGAGCAGTACTTC. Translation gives CTSSVGGSTYEQYF.

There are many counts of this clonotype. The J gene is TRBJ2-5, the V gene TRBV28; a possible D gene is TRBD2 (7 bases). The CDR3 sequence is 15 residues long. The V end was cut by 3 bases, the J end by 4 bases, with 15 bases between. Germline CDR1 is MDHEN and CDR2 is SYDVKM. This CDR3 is CASSLGGAGGETQYF. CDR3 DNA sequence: TGTGCCAGCAGTTTGGGGGGGGCTGGAGGAGAGACCCAGTACTTC.